The 4 T cell receptor beta chains listed next were all sequenced from one sample in a study of T cells in Graves' hyperthyroidism and ophthalmopathy. Amplification of TCR beta CDR3 regions used RNA as the template. Using the HTBI primer set, a first-round RT-PCR was run on the TCR CDR3. TCRdb called the multiplex PCR reads again in MiXCR, with one record for every CDR3 protein. The table has 500,000 to 600,000 distinct CDR3 sequences, 46% seen once. Sequencing used peripheral blood or thyroid tissue (not recorded which). The receptor set was obtained from an adult woman with Graves' disease, either hyperthyroidism or ophthalmopathy (not recorded which).

This chain connects TRBV19 to TRBJ1-1; D ambiguous. The CDR3 covers 13 residues. Trimming left V 3 bases short and J 1 base short, with 6 bases between. In germline, CDR1 is LNHDA, CDR2 SQIVND (reference sequence). For the CDR3, the DNA is TGTGCCAGTAGTATTAAACCGAACACTGAAGCTTTCTTT. Its protein product is CASSIKPNTEAFF.

This clonotype has ten or more counts. J is TRBJ2-2 and V is TRBV9; 7 nucleotides align to TRBD1. Germline V CDR1 and CDR2: SGDLS, YYNGEE. The trim removed 3 bases at V and 5 bases at J, leaving 4 bases unmatched. The CDR3 contains 14 residues. The CDR3 sequence: CASSDAGGTGELFF. The DNA for the CDR3 is TGTGCCAGCAGCGATGCAGGGGGAACCGGGGAGCTGTTTTTT.

The chain uses TRBV7-2 and TRBJ1-6, with a weak D call TRBD1 (5 bases). Trimming removed 8 bases at V and 10 bases at J, with 12 bases between. The V gene's germline CDR1 is SGHTA and CDR2 FQGNSA. The CDR3 length is 12 residues. CDR3 loop: CASGQWESPLHF. DNA for the CDR3: TGTGCCAGCGGACAATGGGAATCACCCCTCCACTTT.

This clonotype has just one count. V usage is TRBV10-3 and J usage is TRBJ2-7, with 10 bases fitting TRBD1. Per the germline V gene, CDR1 is ENHRY and CDR2 is SYGVKD. The CDR3 has 15 amino acids. With 2 bases clipped from V and 7 bases from J, the junction kept 8 bases outside the gene matches. CDR3 bases: TGTGCCATCAGTGAGGAGGGACAGGGGCCGGGTGAGCAGTACTTC. Protein: CAISEEGQGPGEQYF.